This TCR beta chain derives from a study of CD8+ T cells in alopecia areata. Specified treatment: oral pan-JAK inhibitor, 5-10 mg twice daily. Germline-derived CDR1 and CDR2 are SEHNR and FQNEAQ (reference sequence). This CDR3 has 16 amino acids. Trimming cost V 3 bases and J 10 bases; bases outside gene matches: 10. Following extraction, RNA underwent reverse transcription to cDNA, which served as the sequencing template. The protocol was immunoSEQ multiplex PCR, while the TCRdb copy is restricted to in-frame clones and leaves out a portion. In the table there are approximately 220,000 clones, more than 30% of which are singletons.

The source is a human donor with alopecia areata. J is TRBJ2-1 and V is TRBV7-9; 12 bases fit TRBD2. The sequenced sample was CD4+ T cells sorted from blood, obtained at roughly week 30, from a patient treated with tofacitinib. The CDR3 spells CASSFGASGRGKEQFF. CDR3 nucleotides: TGTGCCAGCAGCTTCGGGGCTAGCGGGAGGGGGAAGGAGCAGTTCTTC.